Shown below are 23 T cell receptor beta chains from a single sample sequenced in a study of blood T cell repertoires in COVID-19. Assay used: immunoSEQ multiplex PCR; TCRdb lists only in-frame clones, some missing. The sample lists around 30,000 clones; about two thirds were seen once. Material: peripheral blood. The receptors here all came from a human donor in a cohort sampled during active COVID-19.

The chain combines TRBV6-5 with TRBJ1-5; D remains ambiguous. The CDR3 runs 13 residues. V lost 6 bases, J lost 8 bases, and 14 bases lay in between. CDR1 is MNHEY and CDR2 is SVGAGI in the germline V gene. CDR3 sequence (DNA): TGTGCCAGCAGGACGGACTTCACGGAGCCCCAGCATTTT. It specifies CASRTDFTEPQHF.

CDR3 protein: CASSPRQIPYEQYF. DNA of the CDR3: TGTGCCAGCTCACCCCGACAGATCCCCTACGAGCAGTACTTC. The chain is built from TRBV18 and TRBJ2-7, with a tentative D call TRBD1 (5 bases). The CDR3 is 14 residues long. CDR1 is KGHSH and CDR2 is LQKENI in the germline V gene. V was clipped by 3 bases and J by 2 bases, with 11 bases between them. The variable domain in full, completed from reference TRBV18 and TRBJ2-7, reads NAGVMQNPRHLVRRRGQEARLRCSPMKGHSHVYWYRQLPEEGLKFMVYLQKENIIDESGMPKERFSAEFPKEGPSILRIQQVVRGDSAAYFCASSPRQIPYEQYFGPGTRLTVT.

This clone has a handful of counts. The gene calls are TRBV6-4 and TRBJ2-1; D is possibly TRBD1 (6 bases). The V end was cut by 6 bases, the J end by 0 bases, with 12 bases between. The CDR3 covers 15 residues. Germline CDR1 is MRHNA and CDR2 is SNTAGT. CDR3 bases: TGTGCCAGCAGCCCCGACAGGACCTCCTACAATGAGCAGTTCTTC. Its translation: CASSPDRTSYNEQFF.

The chain combines TRBV13 with TRBJ2-7; TRBD1 might be the D (5 bases). The V end was cut by 1 base, the J end by 5 bases, with 12 bases between. The CDR3 has 14 residues. The V gene's germline CDR1 is PRHDT and CDR2 FYEKMQ (reference sequence). CDR3 protein: CASSLAGIADEQYF. CDR3 sequence (DNA): TGTGCCAGCAGCTTAGCAGGGATCGCCGACGAGCAGTACTTC.

The gene calls are TRBV28 and TRBJ2-7, with D hard to call. CDR3 length equals 13 residues. Trimming removed 10 bases from V and 6 bases from J, with 19 bases in between. The germline gives CDR1 MDHEN, CDR2 SYDVKM. The CDR3 region is CAILDLTCREQYF. CDR3 bases: TGTGCCATCCTTGACTTAACCTGTCGCGAGCAGTACTTC.

The rearrangement links TRBV2 to TRBJ1-2, with TRBD1 matching 7 bases. This CDR3 is 14 amino acids long. Looked up from germline, CDR1 is SNHLY and CDR2 is FYNNEI. The V gene end was trimmed by 4 bases and the J gene end by 0 bases; junction bases not matched to a gene: 2. In DNA form, the CDR3 reads TGTGCCAGCAGTGTGACAGGGACTAACTATGGCTACACCTTC. Translation gives CASSVTGTNYGYTF.

This chain links TRBV12-3 or TRBV12-4 with TRBJ1-5, with TRBD1 matching 9 bases. The CDR3 has 13 amino acids. Unmatched junction bases numbered 3, after V lost 6 bases and J lost 6 bases. The CDR3 bases are TGTGCCAGCAGCCTGGGACAGGGTCAGCCCCAGCATTTT. Amino acids: CASSLGQGQPQHF.

In this sample, this clone turned up a few times. V is TRBV6-2 or TRBV6-3 and J is TRBJ2-3; D call uncertain. Germline V CDR1 and CDR2: MNHEY, SVGEGT. V was pared by 4 bases and J by 0 bases, with 2 bases between. This CDR3 has 12 amino acids. CDR3 sequence: CASSSSTDTQYF. For the CDR3, the DNA is TGTGCCAGCAGTTCTAGCACAGATACGCAGTATTTT.

The chain has TRBV12-3 or TRBV12-4 and TRBJ1-5, with TRBD1 as a possible D gene (5 bases). There are 12 residues in the CDR3. V shed 3 bases and J shed 8 bases, with 8 bases lying between them. CDR3 residues: CASSFAGEPQHF. CDR3 nucleotide sequence: TGTGCCAGCAGTTTTGCGGGGGAGCCCCAGCATTTT.

The chain has TRBV6-5 and TRBJ2-7, with D perhaps TRBD2 (5 bases). The V end lost 6 bases, the J end lost 5 bases, and 14 bases lay between the germline ends. Per germline, CDR1 MNHEY and CDR2 SVGAGI. This CDR3 spans 13 amino acids. The CDR3, as DNA: TGTGCCAGCAGCCCATCGAGCGGAGACGAGCAGTACTTC. Translating it yields CASSPSSGDEQYF.

The CDR3 DNA sequence: TGTGCCTGGAGTGTGGGGAGCTCCTACGAGCAGTACTTC. The encoded protein is CAWSVGSSYEQYF. This rearrangement joins TRBV30 to TRBJ2-7; D is perhaps TRBD2 (5 bases). The CDR3 totals 13 residues. The germline CDR1 and CDR2 sequences are GTSNPN and SVGIG (reference sequence). V was clipped by 0 bases and J by 0 bases, with 6 bases between them. Drawing the rest from reference TRBV30 and TRBJ2-7, the complete variable domain is SQTIHQWPATLVQPVGSPLSLECTVEGTSNPNLYWYRQAAGRGLQLLFYSVGIGQISSEVPQNLSASRPQDRQFILSSKKLLLSDSGFYLCAWSVGSSYEQYFGPGTRLTVT.

The chain employs TRBV12-1 and TRBJ2-1; the table's D call, TRBD2, was not checked against the DNA. TRBV12-1 is tagged as a pseudogene. The CDR3 contains 15 residues. The CDR3 nucleotides read TGTGCCAGCAGCTTTAATCAGCGGCAATACAATGAGCAGTTCTTC. Residues: CASSFNQRQYNEQFF.

V and J are TRBV5-5 and TRBJ1-2, with D perhaps TRBD1 (5 bases). In germline, CDR1 is SGHKS, CDR2 YYEKEE (reference sequence). Trimming cost V 9 bases and J 10 bases, with 22 bases left between them. The CDR3 totals 13 residues. CDR3 nucleotides: TGTGCCACCGCCTTAGACAGTTTATCTACCTACACCTTC. Residues: CATALDSLSTYTF. Full variable domain (remainder filled in from reference TRBV5-5 and TRBJ1-2): DAGVTQSPTHLIKTRGQQVTLRCSPISGHKSVSWYQQVLGQGPQFIFQYYEKEERGRGNFPDRFSARQFPNYSSELNVNALLLGDSALYLCATALDSLSTYTFGSGTRLTVV.

The chain uses TRBV11-3 and TRBJ2-3; maybe TRBD1 (5 bases). The CDR3 loop spans 13 amino acids. Trimming took 5 bases from V and 3 from J, leaving 9 bases between them. CDR1 is SGHNT and CDR2 is YENEEA in the germline V gene. The CDR3 bases are TGTGCCAGCAGCCTTCCAGGGACAGATACGCAGTATTTT. The encoded protein is CASSLPGTDTQYF.

The genes are TRBV28 and TRBJ1-4, with D possibly TRBD1 on 6 matching bases. Germline V CDR1 and CDR2: MDHEN, SYDVKM. Trimming cost V 3 bases and J 8 bases, with 16 bases left between them. The CDR3 runs to 15 residues. The CDR3 protein is CASSFNNREKEKLFF. The CDR3 DNA follows: TGTGCCAGCAGTTTTAACAACAGGGAAAAGGAAAAACTGTTTTTT.

The CDR3 here is CASSSSGGTDTQYF. The CDR3 DNA is TGTGCCAGCAGCTCTAGCGGCGGCACAGATACGCAGTATTTT. The genes are TRBV11-2 and TRBJ2-3; 7 positions agree with TRBD2. With V trimmed by 4 bases and J by 1 base, 2 bases remained unmatched. Germline V gene data show CDR1 as SGHAT and CDR2 as FQNNGV. This CDR3 region has 14 residues.

The chain couples TRBV30 to TRBJ2-3; no definite D call. The CDR3 loop spans 14 amino acids. With 2 bases removed from V and 1 base from J, the gap between germline ends came to 10 bases. The germline V gene has CDR1 GTSNPN and CDR2 SVGIG (reference sequence). CDR3 loop: CAWSYSRRTDTQYF. CDR3 nucleotide sequence: TGTGCCTGGAGTTATTCCAGGCGCACAGATACGCAGTATTTT.

This chain links TRBV15 with TRBJ2-1, with TRBD1 identical over 8 bases. J lost 3 bases, V lost 5 bases, and 6 bases had no gene match. Germline CDR1 reads LNHNV; CDR2 reads YYDKDF (reference sequence). The CDR3 runs to 15 residues. The CDR3 reads CATSDPTGDYNEQFF. CDR3 in DNA: TGTGCCACCAGCGATCCGACAGGGGACTACAATGAGCAGTTCTTC.

This clone appeared a few times. This chain links TRBV6-2 or TRBV6-3 with TRBJ2-1; 8 bases line up with TRBD2. The junction had 7 bases not matched to a gene; V was cut back by 0 bases and J by 3 bases. The germline V gene has CDR1 MNHEY and CDR2 SVGEGT. The CDR3 length is 17 residues. The CDR3 spells CASSYSPPGGLYNEQFF. CDR3 DNA: TGTGCCAGCAGTTACTCCCCCCCGGGGGGGCTCTACAATGAGCAGTTCTTC.

The chain joins TRBV10-3 to TRBJ2-5; D remains unclear. The CDR3 spans 12 residues. Germline V lookup: CDR1 ENHRY, CDR2 SYGVKD. Trimming took off 0 bases at V and 5 bases at J, with 4 bases between the two ends. The CDR3 DNA reads as TGTGCCATCAGTGAGTCCGGTGAGACCCAGTACTTC. This encodes CAISESGETQYF.

This sequence joins TRBV24-1 and TRBJ2-5, with 9 bases matching TRBD1. V lost 5 bases and J lost 1; bases outside the gene matches: 4. This CDR3 is 15 amino acids long. Germline CDR1 is KGHDR and CDR2 is SFDVKD. The CDR3 DNA reads as TGTGCCACCAGTGCCTCACAGGGGGCCCAAGAGACCCAGTACTTC. Translation gives CATSASQGAQETQYF.

The J gene is TRBJ2-7, the V gene TRBV7-8; D might be TRBD1 (5 bases). V dropped 5 bases and J dropped 3 bases, with 14 bases sitting between them. Germline lookup yields CDR1 SGHVS and CDR2 FQNEAQ. There are 14 residues in the CDR3. CDR3 bases: TGTGCCAGCAGCCCTCCCGACAGTTACTACGAGCAGTACTTC. Translated: CASSPPDSYYEQYF.

There are a few counts of this clone. The chain carries TRBV30 and TRBJ1-4; 8 bases match TRBD1. The V segment lost 4 bases and the J segment 7 bases; nucleotides outside the gene matches: 5. CDR3 size: 13 residues. Germline assignment: CDR1 GTSNPN and CDR2 SVGIG (reference sequence). For the CDR3, the DNA is TGTGCCTGGACCCCGGACAGGGTTGAAAAACTGTTTTTT. This gives the protein CAWTPDRVEKLFF.